The 2 T cell receptor beta chains below all came from one sample that was sequenced in a study of blood T cells in healthy people across ages. A sample-barcoded 5' primer and a J-beta primer mix were used in a second PCR of about 6 to 11 cycles. TCRdb ran MiXCR on the 5' RACE reads and lists one entry per CDR3 protein. Of fewer than 1.5 million distinct CDR3 sequences in the sample, about 40% were seen once. What was sequenced was blood. The source of these receptors is a young woman in good health.

This clonotype was counted between two and nine times. The rearrangement links TRBV7-2 to TRBJ2-1, with TRBD2 identical over 11 bases. This CDR3 is 18 amino acids long. Losses at the gene ends were 3 bases for V and 7 bases for J; bases not matched to a gene: 14. Germline lookup yields CDR1 SGHTA and CDR2 FQGNSA. The CDR3 region has the DNA TGTGCCAGCAGCTTCCCTACCCTGACTAGCGGGAAGGAGAATGAGCAGTTCTTC. Amino acid sequence: CASSFPTLTSGKENEQFF. The entire variable domain, with the rest obtained from reference TRBV7-2 and TRBJ2-1, is as follows: GAGVSQSPSNKVTEKGKDVELRCDPISGHTALYWYRQSLGQGLEFLIYFQGNSAPDKSGLPSDRFSAERTGGSVSTLTIQRTQQEDSAVYLCASSFPTLTSGKENEQFFGPGTRLTVL.

V usage is TRBV27 and J usage is TRBJ2-1; 10 positions match TRBD2. The CDR3 is made up of 15 amino acids. CDR1 and CDR2 (germline): MNHEY, SMNVEV (reference sequence). V shed 7 bases, J shed 12 bases, and the junction held 15 bases outside the gene matches. CDR3 sequence (DNA): TGTGCCAGCACCCGATTAGCGGGAGGATTTAAAGGGCAGTTCTTC. This codes for CASTRLAGGFKGQFF.